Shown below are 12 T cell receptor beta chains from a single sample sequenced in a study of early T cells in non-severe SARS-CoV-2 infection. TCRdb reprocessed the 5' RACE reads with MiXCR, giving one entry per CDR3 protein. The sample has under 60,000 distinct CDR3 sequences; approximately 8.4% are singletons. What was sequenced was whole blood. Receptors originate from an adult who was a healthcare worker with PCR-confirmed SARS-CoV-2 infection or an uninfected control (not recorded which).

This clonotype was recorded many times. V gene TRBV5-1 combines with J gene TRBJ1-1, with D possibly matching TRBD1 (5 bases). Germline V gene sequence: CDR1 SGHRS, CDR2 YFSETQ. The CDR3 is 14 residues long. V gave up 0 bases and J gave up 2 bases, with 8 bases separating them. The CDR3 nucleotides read TGCGCCAGCAGCTTGGACGGGGGAAACACTGAAGCTTTCTTT. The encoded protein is CASSLDGGNTEAFF.

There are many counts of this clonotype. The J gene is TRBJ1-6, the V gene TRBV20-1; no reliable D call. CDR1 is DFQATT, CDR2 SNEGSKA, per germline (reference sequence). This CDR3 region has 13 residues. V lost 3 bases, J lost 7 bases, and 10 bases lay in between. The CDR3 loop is CSARETANSPLHF. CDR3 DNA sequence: TGCAGTGCTAGGGAGACTGCCAATTCACCCCTCCACTTT.

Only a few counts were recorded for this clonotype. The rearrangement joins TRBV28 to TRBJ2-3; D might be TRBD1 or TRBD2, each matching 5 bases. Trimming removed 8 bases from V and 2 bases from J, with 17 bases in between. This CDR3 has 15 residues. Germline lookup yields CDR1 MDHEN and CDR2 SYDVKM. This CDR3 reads CASHPPGRFTDTQYF. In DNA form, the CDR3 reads TGTGCCAGCCATCCCCCAGGGAGATTCACAGATACGCAGTATTTT. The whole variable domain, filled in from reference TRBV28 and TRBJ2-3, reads DVKVTQSSRYLVKRTGEKVFLECVQDMDHENMFWYRQDPGLGLRLIYFSYDVKMKEKGDIPEGYSVSREKKERFSLILESASTNQTSMYLCASHPPGRFTDTQYFGPGTRLTVL.

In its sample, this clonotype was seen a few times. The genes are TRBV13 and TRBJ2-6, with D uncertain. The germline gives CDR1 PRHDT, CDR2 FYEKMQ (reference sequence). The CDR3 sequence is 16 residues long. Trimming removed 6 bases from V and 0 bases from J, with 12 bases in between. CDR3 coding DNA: TGTGCCAGCAGGGCGGCAGGTCCCTCTGGGGCCAACGTCCTGACTTTC. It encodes CASRAAGPSGANVLTF.

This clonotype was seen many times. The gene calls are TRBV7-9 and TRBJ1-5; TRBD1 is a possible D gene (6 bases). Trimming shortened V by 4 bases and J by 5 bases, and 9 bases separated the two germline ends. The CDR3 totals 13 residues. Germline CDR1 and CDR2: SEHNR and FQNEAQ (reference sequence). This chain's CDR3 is CASSSEGDQPQHF. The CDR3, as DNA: TGTGCCAGCAGCTCCGAGGGGGATCAGCCCCAGCATTTT.

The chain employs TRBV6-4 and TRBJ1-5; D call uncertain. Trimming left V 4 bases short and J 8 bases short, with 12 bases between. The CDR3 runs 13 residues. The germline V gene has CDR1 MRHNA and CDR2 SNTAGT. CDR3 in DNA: TGTGCCAGCAGTGTATTTCCCGAGGAGCCCCAGCATTTT. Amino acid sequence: CASSVFPEEPQHF.

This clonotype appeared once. The CDR3 reads CASGLVLSGGNSWDYEQYF. The DNA for the CDR3 is TGTGCTAGTGGTTTGGTACTATCAGGGGGCAATTCTTGGGACTACGAGCAGTACTTC. The V gene is TRBV12-5, the J gene TRBJ2-7; 8 bases map to TRBD1. Germline V CDR1 and CDR2: LGHNT, FRNRAP. The CDR3 has 19 amino acids. V shed 0 bases, J shed 3 bases, and the junction held 16 bases outside the gene matches.

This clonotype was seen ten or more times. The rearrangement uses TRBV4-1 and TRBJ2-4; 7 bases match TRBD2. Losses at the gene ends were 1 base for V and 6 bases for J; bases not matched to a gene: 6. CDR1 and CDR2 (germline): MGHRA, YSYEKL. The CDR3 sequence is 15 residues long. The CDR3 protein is CASSQGGRAGNIQYF. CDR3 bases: TGCGCCAGCAGCCAAGGTGGGAGGGCAGGAAACATTCAGTACTTC.

The DNA for the CDR3 is TGCAGCGTTGAAAGGGCCGGGGCCAACGTCCTGACTTTC. This encodes CSVERAGANVLTF. The V and J genes are TRBV29-1 and TRBJ2-6; D is unclear. The length of the CDR3 is 13 residues. Trimming cost V 2 bases and J 4 bases, with 6 bases left between them. The germline gives CDR1 SQVTM, CDR2 ANQGSEA.

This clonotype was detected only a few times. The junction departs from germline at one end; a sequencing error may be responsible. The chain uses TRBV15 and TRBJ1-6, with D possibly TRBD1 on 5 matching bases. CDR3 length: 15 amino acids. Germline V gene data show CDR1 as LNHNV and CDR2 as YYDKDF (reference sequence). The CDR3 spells CATSREQAYNSPLHF. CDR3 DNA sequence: TGTGCCACCAGCAGAGAACAGGCCTACAATTCACCCCTCCACTTT.

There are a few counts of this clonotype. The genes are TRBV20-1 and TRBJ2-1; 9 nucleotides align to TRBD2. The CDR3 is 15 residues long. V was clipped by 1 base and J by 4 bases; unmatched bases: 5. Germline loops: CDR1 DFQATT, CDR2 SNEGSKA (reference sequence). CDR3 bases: TGCAGTGCTAGAGGGACTAGCGACCGTTACAATGAGCAGTTCTTC. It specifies CSARGTSDRYNEQFF.

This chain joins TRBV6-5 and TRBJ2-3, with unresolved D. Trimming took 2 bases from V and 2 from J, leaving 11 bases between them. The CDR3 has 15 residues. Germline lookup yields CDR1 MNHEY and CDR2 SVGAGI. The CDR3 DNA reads TGTGCCAGCAGTTACCGAGGCGACAACACAGATACGCAGTATTTT. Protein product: CASSYRGDNTDTQYF.